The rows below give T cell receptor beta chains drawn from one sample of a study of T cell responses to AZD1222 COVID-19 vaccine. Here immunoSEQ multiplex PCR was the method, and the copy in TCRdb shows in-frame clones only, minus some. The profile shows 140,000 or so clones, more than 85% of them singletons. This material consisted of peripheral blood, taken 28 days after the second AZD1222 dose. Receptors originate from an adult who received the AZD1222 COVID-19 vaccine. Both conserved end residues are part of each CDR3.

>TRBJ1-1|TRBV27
CASSLSENTEAFF
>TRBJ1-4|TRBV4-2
CASSLDGNEKLFF
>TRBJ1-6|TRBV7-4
CASPGRSYNSPLHF
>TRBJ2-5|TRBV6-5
CASSYGGAETQYF
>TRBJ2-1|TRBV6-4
CATPCQGPYNEQFF
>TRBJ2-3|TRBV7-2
CASSSSRTGPYSTDTQYF
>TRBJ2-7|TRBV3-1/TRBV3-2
CASSQDRNSYEQYF
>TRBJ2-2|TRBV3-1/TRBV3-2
CASSPLFAGTGELFF
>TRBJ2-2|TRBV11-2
CASSSDRNTGELFF
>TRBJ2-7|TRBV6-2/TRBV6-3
CASSWPSSYEQYF
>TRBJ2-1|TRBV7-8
CASSAEGAGNNEQFF
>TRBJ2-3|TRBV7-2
CASSPEGRADTQYF
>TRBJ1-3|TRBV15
CATSRDPGNSGNTIYF
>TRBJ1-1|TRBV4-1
CASTGMNTEAFF
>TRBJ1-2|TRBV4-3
CASSMQTSVRGYTF
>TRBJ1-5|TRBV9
CASSESGTLQPQHF
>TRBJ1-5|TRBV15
CATSRVPRDSNQPQHF
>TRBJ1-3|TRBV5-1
CASSLDRRSGNTIYF
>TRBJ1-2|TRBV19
CASSREQGSNYGYTF
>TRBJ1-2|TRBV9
CASSPPFLSHYGYTF
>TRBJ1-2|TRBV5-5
CASSLDRFDYGYTF
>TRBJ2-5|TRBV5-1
CASSLQGREETQYF
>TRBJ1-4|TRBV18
CASSHSGTLNEKLFF
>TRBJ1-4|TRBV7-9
CASSLILGANEKLFF
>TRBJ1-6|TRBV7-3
CASSLRSRDSPLHF